In this sample, the clone carrying this T cell receptor beta chain turned up a few times. Its target is unknown. Each CDR3 protein is one row after TCRdb ran MiXCR on the 5' RACE reads. The profile shows 180,000 or so distinct CDR3 sequences, roughly 9.6% of them singletons. The data belong to a study of T cells after yellow fever vaccination. General study points: Abundant bulk-derived clonotypes could contaminate FACS-sorted repertoires.

Germline values: CDR1 DFQATT, CDR2 SNEGSKA (reference sequence). V gave up 3 bases and J gave up 3 bases, with 22 bases separating them. The CDR3 runs to 17 residues. The specimen was CD8+ T cells sorted from PBMCs, collected 15 days after the yellow fever booster vaccination. The rearrangement links TRBV20-1 to TRBJ2-3; D uncertain. The source is a man aged 18 to 30 who received the YFV17D yellow fever vaccine. The CDR3 spells CSARTPVPTGATDTQYF. DNA of the CDR3: TGCAGTGCTAGGACCCCCGTCCCGACCGGTGCTACAGATACGCAGTATTTT.